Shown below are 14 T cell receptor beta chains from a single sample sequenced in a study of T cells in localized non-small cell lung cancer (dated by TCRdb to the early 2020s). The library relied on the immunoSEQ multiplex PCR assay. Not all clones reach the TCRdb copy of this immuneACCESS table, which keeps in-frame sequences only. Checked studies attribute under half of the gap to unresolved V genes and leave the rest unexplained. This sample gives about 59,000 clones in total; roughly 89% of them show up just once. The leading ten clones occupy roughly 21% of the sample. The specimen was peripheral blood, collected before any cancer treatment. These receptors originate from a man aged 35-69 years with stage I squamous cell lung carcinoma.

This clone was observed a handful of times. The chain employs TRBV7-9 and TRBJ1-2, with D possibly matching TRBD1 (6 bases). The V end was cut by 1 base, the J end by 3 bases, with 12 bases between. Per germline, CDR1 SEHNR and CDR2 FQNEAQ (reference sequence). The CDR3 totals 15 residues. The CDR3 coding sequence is TGTGCCAGCAGCTTAGAGACAGGACGGTACTATGGCTACACCTTC. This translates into CASSLETGRYYGYTF.

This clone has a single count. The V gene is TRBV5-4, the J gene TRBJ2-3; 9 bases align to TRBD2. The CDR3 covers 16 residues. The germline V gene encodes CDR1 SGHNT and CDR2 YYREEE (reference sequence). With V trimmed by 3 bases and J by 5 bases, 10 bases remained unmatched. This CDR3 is CASSSPPAGGVDTQYF. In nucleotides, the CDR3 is TGTGCCAGCAGCTCCCCCCCGGCGGGGGGGGTAGATACGCAGTATTTT.

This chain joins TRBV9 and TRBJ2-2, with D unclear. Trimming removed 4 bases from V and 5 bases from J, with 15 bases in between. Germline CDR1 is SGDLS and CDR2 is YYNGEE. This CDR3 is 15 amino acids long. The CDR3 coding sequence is TGTGCCAGCAGCAAATTACTCACACCGACCGGGGAGCTGTTTTTT. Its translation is CASSKLLTPTGELFF.

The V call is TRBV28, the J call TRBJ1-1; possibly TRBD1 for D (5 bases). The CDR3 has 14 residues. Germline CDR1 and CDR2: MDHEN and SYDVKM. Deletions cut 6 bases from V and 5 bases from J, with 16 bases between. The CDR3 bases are TGTGCCAGCAGCCCCCGCAGGGCTTCGACTGAAGCTTTCTTT. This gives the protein CASSPRRASTEAFF.

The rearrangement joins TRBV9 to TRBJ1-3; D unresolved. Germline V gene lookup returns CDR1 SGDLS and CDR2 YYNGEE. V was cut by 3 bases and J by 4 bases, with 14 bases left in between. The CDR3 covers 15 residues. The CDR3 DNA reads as TGTGCCAGCAGCGGGGGTGGGCTGTTCGGAAACACCATATATTTT. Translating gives CASSGGGLFGNTIYF.

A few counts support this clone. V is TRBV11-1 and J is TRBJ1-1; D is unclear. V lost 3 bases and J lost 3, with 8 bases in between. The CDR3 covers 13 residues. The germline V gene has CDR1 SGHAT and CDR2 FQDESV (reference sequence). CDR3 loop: CASSFGRHTEAFF. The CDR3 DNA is TGTGCCAGCAGCTTCGGTCGCCACACTGAAGCTTTCTTT.

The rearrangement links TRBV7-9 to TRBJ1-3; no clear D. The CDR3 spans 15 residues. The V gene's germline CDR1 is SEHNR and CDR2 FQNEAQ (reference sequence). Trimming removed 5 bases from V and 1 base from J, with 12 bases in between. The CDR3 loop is CASSPARGSGNTIYF. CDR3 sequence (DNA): TGTGCCAGCAGCCCGGCGAGAGGGTCTGGAAACACCATATATTTT.

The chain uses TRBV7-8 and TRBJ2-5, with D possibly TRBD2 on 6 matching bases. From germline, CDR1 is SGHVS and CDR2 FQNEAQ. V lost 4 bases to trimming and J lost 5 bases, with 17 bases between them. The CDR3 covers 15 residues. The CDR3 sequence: CASSSMGLRGETQYF. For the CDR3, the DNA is TGTGCCAGCAGCTCCATGGGGCTCCGGGGGGAGACCCAGTACTTC.

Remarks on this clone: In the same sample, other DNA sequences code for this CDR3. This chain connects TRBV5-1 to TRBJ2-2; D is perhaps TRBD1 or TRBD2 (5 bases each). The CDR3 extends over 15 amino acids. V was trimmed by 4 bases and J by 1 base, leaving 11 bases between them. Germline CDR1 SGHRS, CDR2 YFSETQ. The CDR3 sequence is CASSPGTRNTGELFF. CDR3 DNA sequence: TGCGCCAGCAGCCCCGGGACCAGGAACACCGGGGAGCTGTTTTTT.

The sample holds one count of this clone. In DNA form, the CDR3 reads TGTGCCAGCACAACGGGACAGGGGGCATTTGAGCAGTACTTC. Residues: CASTTGQGAFEQYF. The J gene is TRBJ2-7, the V gene TRBV7-2; TRBD1 aligns across 12 bases. V was pared by 7 bases and J by 7 bases, with 8 bases of the junction left unmatched. CDR3 size: 14 residues. Germline V lookup: CDR1 SGHTA, CDR2 FQGNSA.

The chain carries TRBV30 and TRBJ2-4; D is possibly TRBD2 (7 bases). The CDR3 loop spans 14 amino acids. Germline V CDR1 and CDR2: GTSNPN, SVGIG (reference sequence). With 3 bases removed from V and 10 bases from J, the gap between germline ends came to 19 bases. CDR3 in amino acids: CAWSNGGLSIIQYF. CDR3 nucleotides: TGTGCCTGGAGCAACGGGGGGCTTTCGATTATTCAGTACTTC.

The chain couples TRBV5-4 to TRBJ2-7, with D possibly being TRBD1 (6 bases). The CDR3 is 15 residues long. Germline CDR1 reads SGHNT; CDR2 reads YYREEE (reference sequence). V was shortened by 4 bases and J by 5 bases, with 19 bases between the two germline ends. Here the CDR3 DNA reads TGTGCCAGCAGCATAACAGGGTTGCCGCTTGACGAGCAGTACTTC. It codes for CASSITGLPLDEQYF.

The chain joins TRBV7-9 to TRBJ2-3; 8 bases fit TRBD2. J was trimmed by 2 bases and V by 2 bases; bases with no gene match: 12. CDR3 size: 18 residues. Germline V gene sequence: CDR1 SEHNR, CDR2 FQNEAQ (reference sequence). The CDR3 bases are TGTGCCAGCAGCTTAACCCCAGGACTAGCTAGATTCACAGATACGCAGTATTTT. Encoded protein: CASSLTPGLARFTDTQYF.

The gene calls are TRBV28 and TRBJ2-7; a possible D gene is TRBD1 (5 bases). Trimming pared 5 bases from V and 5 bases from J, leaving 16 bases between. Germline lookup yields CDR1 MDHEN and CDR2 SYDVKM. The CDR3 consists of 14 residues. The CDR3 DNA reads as TGTGCCAGCAGTCCCCCGTGGCAGGGCCACGAGCAGTACTTC. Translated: CASSPPWQGHEQYF.